This is a list of T cell receptor beta chains from one sample in a study of a mutant IDH1 vaccine in newly diagnosed glioma. The antigens of these receptors remain unknown. The data were produced by immunoSEQ multiplex PCR, yet TCRdb's version contains in-frame clones alone and is incomplete. The repertoire holds more than 45,000 clones, 85% to 90% seen once, with around 5.7% in the top ten. Material: PBMCs, obtained from a glioma patient whose treatment included an IDH1 peptide vaccine. The source of these receptors is a woman in her 40s with glioma. The CDR3 runs from the conserved cysteine through the conserved F or W. The D gene is left open where the match is weak. Clone size, where shown, is once, few, many, or a class for clones that have expanded.

CDR3aa: CASSLKRAYFPTNEKLFF
CDR3nt: TGTGCCAGCAGCTTAAAGAGGGCATACTTTCCAACTAATGAAAAACTGTTTTTT
abundance: .
v_gene: TRBV7-6
d_gene: .
j_gene: TRBJ1-4

CDR3aa: CAWADQETQYF
CDR3nt: TGTGCCTGGGCGGACCAAGAGACCCAGTACTTC
abundance: .
v_gene: TRBV30
d_gene: .
j_gene: TRBJ2-5

CDR3aa: CASSDLGDYEQYF
CDR3nt: TGTGCTAGCAGCGACTTGGGGGACTACGAGCAGTACTTC
abundance: .
v_gene: TRBV7-7
d_gene: .
j_gene: TRBJ2-7

CDR3aa: CASSMRAGPYGYTF
CDR3nt: TGTGCCAGTAGCATGCGGGCAGGACCTTATGGCTACACCTTC
abundance: .
v_gene: TRBV19
d_gene: .
j_gene: TRBJ1-2

CDR3aa: CASGRGYNEQFF
CDR3nt: TGTGCTAGTGGCCGGGGCTACAATGAGCAGTTCTTC
abundance: .
v_gene: TRBV12-5
d_gene: .
j_gene: TRBJ2-1

CDR3aa: CASRPGQGYTGELFF
CDR3nt: TGTGCCAGCAGGCCGGGACAGGGGTACACCGGGGAGCTGTTTTTT
abundance: .
v_gene: TRBV25-1
d_gene: TRBD1
j_gene: TRBJ2-2

CDR3aa: CASSFTYNSPLHF
CDR3nt: TGTGCCAGCAGCTTCACTTACAATTCACCCCTCCACTTT
abundance: .
v_gene: TRBV11-3
d_gene: .
j_gene: TRBJ1-6

CDR3aa: CASSPRGSPGANVLTF
CDR3nt: TGCGCCAGCAGCCCACGGGGCAGTCCTGGGGCCAACGTCCTGACTTTC
abundance: .
v_gene: TRBV4-1
d_gene: .
j_gene: TRBJ2-6

CDR3aa: CAIRFGAGGTDTQYF
CDR3nt: TGTGCCATCAGATTCGGGGCGGGGGGAACAGATACGCAGTATTTT
abundance: .
v_gene: TRBV10-3
d_gene: TRBD2
j_gene: TRBJ2-3

CDR3aa: CASSAAGTSGGYEQYF
CDR3nt: TGCGCCAGCAGCGCGGCCGGGACTAGCGGGGGGTACGAGCAGTACTTC
abundance: .
v_gene: TRBV5-1
d_gene: TRBD2
j_gene: TRBJ2-7

CDR3aa: CASSQDNAGGSTDTQYF
CDR3nt: TGCGCCAGCAGCCAAGATAACGCGGGGGGGAGCACAGATACGCAGTATTTT
abundance: .
v_gene: TRBV4-3
d_gene: TRBD2
j_gene: TRBJ2-3

CDR3aa: CASSFSGDEQYF
CDR3nt: TGCGCCAGCAGCTTTTCAGGGGACGAGCAGTACTTC
abundance: .
v_gene: TRBV5-1
d_gene: .
j_gene: TRBJ2-7

CDR3aa: CASHRSIDSYEQYF
CDR3nt: TGCGCCTCTCACCGAAGCATAGACTCCTACGAGCAGTACTTC
abundance: once
v_gene: TRBV10-1
d_gene: .
j_gene: TRBJ2-7

CDR3aa: CAWGGRGYTF
CDR3nt: TGTGCCTGGGGCGGGCGAGGCTACACCTTC
abundance: .
v_gene: TRBV30
d_gene: .
j_gene: TRBJ1-2

CDR3aa: CASSFEKQETQYF
CDR3nt: TGTGCCAGCAGCTTTGAAAAGCAAGAGACCCAGTACTTC
abundance: .
v_gene: TRBV7-2
d_gene: .
j_gene: TRBJ2-5

CDR3aa: CASSLGLMGYYEQYF
CDR3nt: TGTGCCAGCAGCCTTGGACTTATGGGCTACTACGAGCAGTACTTC
abundance: .
v_gene: TRBV7-2
d_gene: .
j_gene: TRBJ2-7

CDR3aa: CATSRTGGYQPQHF
CDR3nt: TGTGCCACCAGCCGGACAGGGGGTTATCAGCCCCAGCATTTT
abundance: .
v_gene: TRBV15
d_gene: TRBD1
j_gene: TRBJ1-5

CDR3aa: CAISAKDRLNEKLFF
CDR3nt: TGTGCCATCAGCGCTAAGGACAGGTTGAATGAAAAACTGTTTTTT
abundance: .
v_gene: TRBV10-3
d_gene: TRBD1
j_gene: TRBJ1-4

CDR3aa: CASRLISTDTQYF
CDR3nt: TGTGCCAGCAGACTAATTAGCACAGATACGCAGTATTTT
abundance: .
v_gene: TRBV6-5
d_gene: .
j_gene: TRBJ2-3

CDR3aa: CAWSEDRGAWEQYF
CDR3nt: TGTGCCTGGAGTGAGGACAGGGGCGCGTGGGAGCAGTACTTC
abundance: .
v_gene: TRBV30
d_gene: TRBD1
j_gene: TRBJ2-7

CDR3aa: CASSLSSLLAGGVDEQFF
CDR3nt: TGTGCCAGCAGTTTATCTTCCTTACTAGCGGGCGGGGTTGATGAGCAGTTCTTC
abundance: .
v_gene: TRBV27
d_gene: TRBD2
j_gene: TRBJ2-1

CDR3aa: CASSYSTGGGARVQYF
CDR3nt: TGTGCCAGCAGTTACTCGACGGGCGGGGGGGCCAGAGTGCAGTACTTC
abundance: .
v_gene: TRBV6-6
d_gene: TRBD2
j_gene: TRBJ2-7

CDR3aa: CASSMKLTGPKGTEAFF
CDR3nt: TGTGCCAGTAGTATGAAACTGACAGGCCCTAAGGGCACTGAAGCTTTCTTT
abundance: .
v_gene: TRBV19
d_gene: .
j_gene: TRBJ1-1

CDR3aa: CASSYRGRGNYGYTF
CDR3nt: TGTGCCAGCAGTTACCGGGGGAGGGGGAACTATGGCTACACCTTC
abundance: .
v_gene: TRBV6-5
d_gene: .
j_gene: TRBJ1-2

CDR3aa: CASSRDGYSNQPQHF
CDR3nt: TGTGCCAGCAGTCGCGACGGTTATAGCAATCAGCCCCAGCATTTT
abundance: .
v_gene: TRBV28
d_gene: .
j_gene: TRBJ1-5

CDR3aa: CASSQGGLVYNEQFF
CDR3nt: TGTGCCAGCAGCCAGGGGGGCTTAGTCTACAATGAGCAGTTCTTC
abundance: .
v_gene: TRBV9
d_gene: .
j_gene: TRBJ2-1

CDR3aa: CASSLAGGQETQYF
CDR3nt: TGCGCCAGCAGCTTGGCGGGGGGGCAAGAGACCCAGTACTTC
abundance: .
v_gene: TRBV5-1
d_gene: TRBD2
j_gene: TRBJ2-5

CDR3aa: CASSLSWGAGGYTF
CDR3nt: TGTGCCAGCAGTTTATCATGGGGGGCAGGTGGCTACACCTTC
abundance: .
v_gene: TRBV27
d_gene: .
j_gene: TRBJ1-2

CDR3aa: CASSLAGAASGANVLTF
CDR3nt: TGTGCCAGCAGCCTAGCGGGAGCCGCAAGCGGGGCCAACGTCCTGACTTTC
abundance: .
v_gene: TRBV5-4
d_gene: TRBD2
j_gene: TRBJ2-6

CDR3aa: CASSQDRASGGVETQYF
CDR3nt: TGTGCCAGCAGCCAAGATAGGGCTAGCGGGGGAGTGGAGACCCAGTACTTC
abundance: .
v_gene: TRBV4-2
d_gene: TRBD2
j_gene: TRBJ2-5

CDR3aa: CASSLGTSGIVGEQYF
CDR3nt: TGTGCCAGCTCACTCGGGACTAGCGGGATTGTTGGCGAGCAGTACTTC
abundance: .
v_gene: TRBV18
d_gene: TRBD2
j_gene: TRBJ2-7

CDR3aa: CASSDWLQTYNEQFF
CDR3nt: TGTGCCAGCAGTGATTGGCTCCAAACCTACAATGAGCAGTTCTTC
abundance: .
v_gene: TRBV6-1
d_gene: .
j_gene: TRBJ2-1

CDR3aa: CASSPGGSRGYGYTF
CDR3nt: TGTGCCAGCAGCCCCGGGGGCTCCCGAGGGTATGGCTACACCTTC
abundance: .
v_gene: TRBV28
d_gene: .
j_gene: TRBJ1-2

CDR3aa: CASSLGGGPGGYTF
CDR3nt: TGCGCCAGCAGCTTGGGAGGGGGACCGGGAGGCTACACCTTC
abundance: .
v_gene: TRBV5-1
d_gene: .
j_gene: TRBJ1-2

CDR3aa: CASSGLGHYGYTF
CDR3nt: TGTGCCAGCAGTGGGTTAGGCCACTATGGCTACACCTTC
abundance: .
v_gene: TRBV2
d_gene: .
j_gene: TRBJ1-2

CDR3aa: CASSFNPKILALTDTQYF
CDR3nt: TGTGCCAGCAGCTTCAACCCGAAAATTTTAGCGCTCACAGATACGCAGTATTTT
abundance: .
v_gene: TRBV7-9
d_gene: .
j_gene: TRBJ2-3